The 20 T cell receptor beta chains given below trace back to one sample, sequenced in a study of T cell repertoires in ileal Crohn's disease. Using immunoSEQ multiplex PCR, the repertoire was profiled, and TCRdb retains in-frame clones only, with some absent. The sample shows around 15,000 clones, about 92% of them seen only once. Time point specified: inflamed ileum from the surgical specimen. Sequenced sample: ileal tissue. These receptors originate from an adult with Crohn's disease.

This chain joins TRBV5-6 and TRBJ2-1; TRBD1 matches at 9 bases. Germline CDR1 SGHDT, CDR2 YYEEEE. The CDR3 sequence is 15 residues long. After removal of 7 bases from V and 5 bases from J, the junction contained 10 bases not matched to a gene. In DNA, the CDR3 is TGTGCCAGCGCTGACAGGGGGATAATACACAATGAGCAGTTCTTC. It translates to CASADRGIIHNEQFF.

The rearrangement uses TRBV28 and TRBJ1-2; 7 positions agree with TRBD1. With 5 bases clipped from V and 4 bases from J, the junction kept 13 bases outside the gene matches. The CDR3 sequence is 16 residues long. In germline, CDR1 is MDHEN, CDR2 SYDVKM. This CDR3 reads CASSEGARQGAYGYTF. The CDR3 DNA is TGTGCCAGCAGTGAGGGAGCGAGACAGGGTGCCTATGGCTACACCTTC.

The chain has TRBV2 and TRBJ2-7; D gene ambiguous. Germline CDR1 is SNHLY and CDR2 is FYNNEI. The germline V and J ends were trimmed by 5 bases and 2 bases, with 10 bases remaining between them. This CDR3 contains 13 residues. As DNA, the CDR3 is TGTGCCAGCAGTCGGAGCGTCGCCTACGAGCAGTACTTC. Its protein product is CASSRSVAYEQYF.

This clone was detected only once. The chain joins TRBV7-2 to TRBJ2-7; perhaps TRBD2 as D (7 bases). Per germline, CDR1 SGHTA and CDR2 FQGNSA. The CDR3 runs to 14 residues. Between the trimmed V and J ends, which lost 5 bases and 3 bases, there was a span of 14 bases. CDR3 amino acids: CASSMAGDYYEQYF. The CDR3 bases are TGTGCCAGCAGCATGGCAGGGGACTACTACGAGCAGTACTTC.

V and J are TRBV28 and TRBJ1-3; 8 bases match TRBD1. The germline V gene encodes CDR1 MDHEN and CDR2 SYDVKM. V lost 6 bases, J lost 1 base, and 5 bases stayed unmatched. CDR3 length equals 15 residues. CDR3 residues: CASSTTGVSGNTIYF. CDR3 bases: TGTGCCAGCAGCACGACAGGGGTTTCTGGAAACACCATATATTTT.

This sequence joins TRBV7-8 and TRBJ2-7; D ambiguous. This CDR3 is 12 amino acids long. Trimming cost V 4 bases and J 4 bases, with 8 bases left between them. Germline CDR1 SGHVS, CDR2 FQNEAQ. Here the CDR3 DNA reads TGTGCCAGCAGCTCATATCGGTACGAGCAGTACTTC. Translation: CASSSYRYEQYF.

V is TRBV5-6 and J is TRBJ1-4, with no clear D. This CDR3 is 16 amino acids long. The V end lost 4 bases, the J end lost 7 bases, and 20 bases lay between the germline ends. The V gene's germline CDR1 is SGHDT and CDR2 YYEEEE. Here the CDR3 DNA reads TGTGCCAGCAGCGGGGTCCAGTTGGGAATCCGTGAAAAACTGTTTTTT. Its translation: CASSGVQLGIREKLFF. The full variable domain, completed using reference TRBV5-6 and TRBJ1-4, is DAGVTQSPTHLIKTRGQQVTLRCSPKSGHDTVSWYQQALGQGPQFIFQYYEEEERQRGNFPDRFSGHQFPNYSSELNVNALLLGDSALYLCASSGVQLGIREKLFFGSGTQLSVL.

This clone was picked up one time. The genes are TRBV30 and TRBJ2-5; 8 bases line up with TRBD2. CDR1 GTSNPN and CDR2 SVGIG come from the germline V gene (reference sequence). This CDR3 has 13 residues. The J segment lost 7 bases and the V segment lost 2 bases, leaving 6 bases of the junction unmatched. CDR3 region: CAWSYGGAWTQYF. Here the CDR3 DNA reads TGTGCCTGGAGTTACGGGGGGGCCTGGACCCAGTACTTC.

As DNA, the CDR3 is TGCGCCAGCAGCGCACCGGACAGGTCTAACTATGGCTACACCTTC. Its protein product is CASSAPDRSNYGYTF. The chain joins TRBV5-1 to TRBJ1-2, with TRBD1 matching 7 bases. The germline V gene has CDR1 SGHRS and CDR2 YFSETQ. V was pared by 4 bases and J by 0 bases, with 6 bases of the junction left unmatched. The length of the CDR3 is 15 residues.

This clone was picked up one time. The V call is TRBV7-2, the J call TRBJ1-1; 8 positions match TRBD1. The CDR3 has 14 amino acids. The ends lost 5 bases at V and 11 bases at J; junction bases unmatched: 13. Germline assignment: CDR1 SGHTA and CDR2 FQGNSA. This chain's CDR3 is CASSIRIQGARAFF. CDR3 sequence (DNA): TGTGCCAGCAGCATCCGAATCCAGGGGGCGAGGGCTTTCTTT. The entire variable domain, with the rest obtained from reference TRBV7-2 and TRBJ1-1, is as follows: GAGVSQSPSNKVTEKGKDVELRCDPISGHTALYWYRQSLGQGLEFLIYFQGNSAPDKSGLPSDRFSAERTGGSVSTLTIQRTQQEDSAVYLCASSIRIQGARAFFGQGTRLTVV.

This chain links TRBV4-3 with TRBJ2-3; D may correspond to TRBD1 or TRBD2 (5 bases each). The V and J ends lost 1 base and 2 bases respectively, with 10 bases between them. Germline V CDR1 and CDR2: LGHNA, YSLEER. The CDR3 is 15 amino acids. The CDR3 is CASSQGWGFTDTQYF. DNA for the CDR3: TGCGCCAGCAGCCAAGGTTGGGGGTTCACAGATACGCAGTATTTT.

The rearrangement links TRBV12-2 to TRBJ2-7; TRBD1 was called by the table and not checked on the DNA. TRBV12-2 constitutes a pseudogene. The CDR3 contains 16 residues. This chain's CDR3 is CASRLGVRGRSYEQYF. The CDR3 DNA is TGTGCAAGTCGCCTGGGAGTCAGGGGGCGATCCTACGAGCAGTACTTC.

V is TRBV7-2 and J is TRBJ2-2; possible D gene TRBD2, 6 bases. There are 17 residues in the CDR3. The germline gives CDR1 SGHTA, CDR2 FQGNSA. V dropped 4 bases and J dropped 4 bases, with 19 bases sitting between them. CDR3 nucleotides: TGTGCCAGCAGCTCTTACTACGCCTCCGGGAGCACCGGGGAGCTGTTTTTT. The encoded protein is CASSSYYASGSTGELFF.

The V gene is TRBV6-1, the J gene TRBJ2-7; D not resolved. Germline CDR1 reads MNHNS; CDR2 reads SASEGT. The CDR3 consists of 14 residues. The V and J ends lost 5 bases and 3 bases respectively, with 14 bases between them. The CDR3 sequence: CASSPALVVYEQYF. The CDR3, as DNA: TGTGCCAGCAGTCCGGCCCTGGTTGTCTACGAGCAGTACTTC.

The chain has TRBV4-2 and TRBJ1-2; TRBD1 agrees at 9 bases. The length of the CDR3 is 14 residues. The trim removed 4 bases at V and 6 bases at J, leaving 6 bases unmatched. The V gene's germline CDR1 is LGHNA and CDR2 YNFKEQ. CDR3 in amino acids: CASSPPGTGHGYTF. DNA for the CDR3: TGTGCCAGCAGCCCACCCGGGACAGGGCATGGCTACACCTTC.

This clone was counted a few times. CDR3 sequence (DNA): TGTGCCAGCAGCGCAGGACAGGGGGCGCGAGCTTTCTTT. Translated: CASSAGQGARAFF. This chain joins TRBV5-4 and TRBJ1-1; the match to TRBD1 covers 11 bases. The germline CDR1 and CDR2 sequences are SGHNT and YYREEE (reference sequence). V lost 4 bases and J lost 10; bases outside the gene matches: 6. CDR3 length: 13 residues.

This sequence joins TRBV19 and TRBJ1-5; 7 bases line up with TRBD1. The CDR3 is 14 amino acids. Trimming removed 6 bases from V and 2 bases from J; junction bases left unmatched: 4. CDR1 is LNHDA and CDR2 is SQIVND in the germline V gene (reference sequence). The CDR3 protein is CASRFDRGNQPQHF. The CDR3 DNA reads as TGTGCCAGTAGGTTCGACAGGGGCAATCAGCCCCAGCATTTT.

J is TRBJ1-3 and V is TRBV6-6; D unresolved. Germline CDR1 is MNHNY and CDR2 is SVGAGI (reference sequence). Trimming shortened V by 2 bases and J by 1 base, and 6 bases separated the two germline ends. There are 14 residues in the CDR3. The CDR3 DNA sequence: TGTGCCAGCAGTTACGGGGATTCTGGAAACACCATATATTTT. Its protein product is CASSYGDSGNTIYF.

This clone was found once. The V gene is TRBV7-3, the J gene TRBJ2-3, with D unresolved. Trimming stripped 3 bases from V and 4 bases from J, with 5 bases between. The CDR3 length is 12 residues. CDR1 and CDR2 (germline): SGHTA, FQGTGA. For the CDR3, the DNA is TGTGCCAGCAGCTTCCGGGCAGATACGCAGTATTTT. Amino acids: CASSFRADTQYF.

V usage is TRBV4-2 and J usage is TRBJ1-2; D is ambiguous. CDR3 length: 14 residues. V lost 2 bases, J lost 1 base, and 8 bases lay in between. Germline V gene sequence: CDR1 LGHNA, CDR2 YNFKEQ. The CDR3 reads CASSQPLGNYGYTF. CDR3 bases: TGTGCCAGCAGCCAACCGCTAGGTAACTATGGCTACACCTTC.